Listed below are T cell receptor beta chains from one sample, sequenced in a study of radiation and T cells in renal cell carcinoma. Using immunoSEQ multiplex PCR, the repertoire was profiled, and TCRdb retains in-frame clones only, with some absent. The data hold 130,000 to 150,000 clones, with 88% observed a single time. This sample comprised blood, obtained from a patient whose treatment included radiotherapy and nephrectomy. These receptors came from a woman between 70 and 85 years old with renal cell carcinoma. The CDR3 runs from the conserved cysteine through the conserved F or W. A D gene is named only where the DNA matches it firmly. Only some rows state a clone size, as once, few, many or a class for expanded clones.

v_call	clone_size	j_call	d_call	cdr3_nt	cdr3_aa
TRBV7-6	few	TRBJ1-1	NA	TGTGCCAGCAGCACTGGACAGAAGAACACTGAAGCTTTCTTT	CASSTGQKNTEAFF
TRBV10-3	NA	TRBJ2-5	TRBD2	TGTGCCATCAGTGAGTCTGCTAGCGGCCAAGAGACCCAGTACTTC	CAISESASGQETQYF
TRBV7-9	NA	TRBJ2-2	TRBD2	TGTGCCAGCAGCCCCCGACTAGCGGGGGATGTCGGGGAGCTGTTTTTT	CASSPRLAGDVGELFF
TRBV5-6	NA	TRBJ2-6	NA	TGTGCCAGCAGCTTGAGCTCTGGGGCCAACGTCCTGACTTTC	CASSLSSGANVLTF
TRBV29-1	once	TRBJ1-1	TRBD1	TGCAGCGTTGTTAACAGGGGGCACACTGAAGCTTTCTTT	CSVVNRGHTEAFF
TRBV7-6	few	TRBJ2-3	NA	TGTGCCAGCAGCTTTGGTGGCAACACAGATACGCAGTATTTT	CASSFGGNTDTQYF
TRBV5-8	NA	TRBJ2-1	NA	TGTGCCAGCAGCTTGGCCGTGGGGGCGAGCTATGAGCAGTTCTTC	CASSLAVGASYEQFF
TRBV27	NA	TRBJ1-5	NA	TGTGCCAGCAGTTTATCCACCCAGGGGCAGCCCCAGCATTTT	CASSLSTQGQPQHF
TRBV6-5	once	TRBJ2-5	NA	TGTGCCAGCAGTCAGGGGGGCCGAGAGACCCAGTACTTC	CASSQGGRETQYF
TRBV12-1	NA	TRBJ2-1	NA	TGTGCCAGCAGCTTTGGGACTAGCGGGGGGACCTATGAGCAGTTCTTC	CASSFGTSGGTYEQFF
TRBV7-2	NA	TRBJ2-5	NA	TGTGCCAGCAGCTTATCTACTAGCCAAGAGACCCAGTACTTC	CASSLSTSQETQYF